A single T cell receptor beta chain is shown here with its context. How the authors handled the data: Estimated nucleated cell counts came from reference gene primer amplification. Data came from immunoSEQ multiplex PCR; TCRdb stores just in-frame clones and leaves some out. Clone size and the V and J calls come from that table; the DNA yielded D and trimming. Among 250,000 to 300,000 clones listed, about 86% were seen once. This CDR3 has 14 amino acids. Germline CDR1 is MNHEY and CDR2 is SVGAGI. The V and J ends lost 7 bases and 4 bases, in that order; junction bases with no gene match: 8. This sample was included in a study of blood T cell repertoires in COVID-19. Across the whole study: COVID-19 samples from acute and convalescent phases originated in the United States, Italy and Spain.

The specimen was peripheral blood. The TCR was taken from a young woman with COVID-19, enrolled during active disease. This chain links TRBV6-5 with TRBJ2-7; 9 nucleotides match TRBD2. The CDR3 DNA reads as TGTGCCAGCACGGCAGCGGGGGGTAGGTACGAGCAGTACTTC. Protein sequence: CASTAAGGRYEQYF.